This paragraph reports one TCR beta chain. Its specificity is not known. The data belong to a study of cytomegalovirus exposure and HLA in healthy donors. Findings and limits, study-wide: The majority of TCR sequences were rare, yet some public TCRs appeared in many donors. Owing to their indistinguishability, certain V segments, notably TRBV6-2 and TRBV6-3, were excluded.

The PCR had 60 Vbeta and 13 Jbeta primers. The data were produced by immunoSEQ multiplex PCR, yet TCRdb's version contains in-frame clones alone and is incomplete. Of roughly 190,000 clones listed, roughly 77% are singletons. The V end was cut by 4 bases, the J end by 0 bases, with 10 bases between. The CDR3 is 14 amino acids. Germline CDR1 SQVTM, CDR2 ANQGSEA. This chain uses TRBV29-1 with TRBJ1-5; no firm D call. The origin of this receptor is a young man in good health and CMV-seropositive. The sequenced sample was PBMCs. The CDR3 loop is CSVGAGNSNQPQHF. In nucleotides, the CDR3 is TGCAGCGTTGGGGCTGGTAATAGCAATCAGCCCCAGCATTTT.